A single T cell receptor beta chain is shown here with its context. The target antigen is unknown. This specimen comes from a study of cytomegalovirus exposure and HLA in healthy donors. Across the study: In a later analysis, it was reported that the 110 or so validation repertoires had been produced on the same platform as the 500 to 750 repertoires belonging to the first cohort. Points from the study as a whole: That first-cohort TCR clusters tended to co-occur in the 100 to 150 validation repertoires was found in a later analysis. Three of the chains that were CMV-associated were confirmed in vitro to be specific for CMV antigens. It was 160 or so TCR beta chains that were listed as cytomegalovirus-associated.

This CDR3 spans 15 amino acids. In germline, CDR1 is SGHNT, CDR2 YYREEE (reference sequence). The V and J ends lost 3 bases and 5 bases, in that order; junction bases with no gene match: 7. TCRdb's table, derived via immunoSEQ multiplex PCR, lists solely in-frame clones and lacks some. Of roughly 120,000 clones detected, more than 70% appear once; the ten largest clones hold 1.5% to 2%. The source material was PBMCs. The chain carries TRBV5-4 and TRBJ2-3, with 9 bases fitting TRBD1. The clonotype was recovered from a young man in good health and CMV-seronegative. This CDR3 reads CASSSNRGLGDTQYF. The CDR3 DNA reads TGTGCCAGCAGCTCGAACAGGGGGCTGGGAGATACGCAGTATTTT.